This T cell receptor (beta chain) appears in the sequencing data of a study of blood T cell repertoires in COVID-19. Whole-study context: T cells, B-cell-depleted T cells, or PBMCs supplied cDNA or gDNA.

As handled by the study authors: Scientists estimated how many nucleated cells there were by amplifying reference gene primers. Sequenced by immunoSEQ multiplex PCR; TCRdb stores in-frame clones only, minus some. V, J and clone size were drawn from that table, and D and trimming were deduced from the DNA. Among 150,000 to 200,000 clones listed, around 82% were seen once. Trimming cost V 6 bases and J 4 bases; bases outside gene matches: 7. The germline gives CDR1 WNHNN, CDR2 SYGVQD (reference sequence). The CDR3 is 14 residues long. In terms of age and location, participants ranged from about 18 to 100 years and lived in about 25 US areas. Participants were placed into cohorts based on the clinical history they reported.

The sequencing sample was made of PBMCs or T cells enriched from blood (not recorded which). The TCR was taken from a woman aged 45-65 years in a cohort exposed to, infected with or recovered from COVID-19 (not recorded which). The genes are TRBV10-1 and TRBJ1-1; 8 bases align to TRBD1. This chain's CDR3 is CASSRGQGSTEAFF. The CDR3, as DNA: TGCGCCAGCAGCCGAGGACAGGGATCCACTGAAGCTTTCTTT.